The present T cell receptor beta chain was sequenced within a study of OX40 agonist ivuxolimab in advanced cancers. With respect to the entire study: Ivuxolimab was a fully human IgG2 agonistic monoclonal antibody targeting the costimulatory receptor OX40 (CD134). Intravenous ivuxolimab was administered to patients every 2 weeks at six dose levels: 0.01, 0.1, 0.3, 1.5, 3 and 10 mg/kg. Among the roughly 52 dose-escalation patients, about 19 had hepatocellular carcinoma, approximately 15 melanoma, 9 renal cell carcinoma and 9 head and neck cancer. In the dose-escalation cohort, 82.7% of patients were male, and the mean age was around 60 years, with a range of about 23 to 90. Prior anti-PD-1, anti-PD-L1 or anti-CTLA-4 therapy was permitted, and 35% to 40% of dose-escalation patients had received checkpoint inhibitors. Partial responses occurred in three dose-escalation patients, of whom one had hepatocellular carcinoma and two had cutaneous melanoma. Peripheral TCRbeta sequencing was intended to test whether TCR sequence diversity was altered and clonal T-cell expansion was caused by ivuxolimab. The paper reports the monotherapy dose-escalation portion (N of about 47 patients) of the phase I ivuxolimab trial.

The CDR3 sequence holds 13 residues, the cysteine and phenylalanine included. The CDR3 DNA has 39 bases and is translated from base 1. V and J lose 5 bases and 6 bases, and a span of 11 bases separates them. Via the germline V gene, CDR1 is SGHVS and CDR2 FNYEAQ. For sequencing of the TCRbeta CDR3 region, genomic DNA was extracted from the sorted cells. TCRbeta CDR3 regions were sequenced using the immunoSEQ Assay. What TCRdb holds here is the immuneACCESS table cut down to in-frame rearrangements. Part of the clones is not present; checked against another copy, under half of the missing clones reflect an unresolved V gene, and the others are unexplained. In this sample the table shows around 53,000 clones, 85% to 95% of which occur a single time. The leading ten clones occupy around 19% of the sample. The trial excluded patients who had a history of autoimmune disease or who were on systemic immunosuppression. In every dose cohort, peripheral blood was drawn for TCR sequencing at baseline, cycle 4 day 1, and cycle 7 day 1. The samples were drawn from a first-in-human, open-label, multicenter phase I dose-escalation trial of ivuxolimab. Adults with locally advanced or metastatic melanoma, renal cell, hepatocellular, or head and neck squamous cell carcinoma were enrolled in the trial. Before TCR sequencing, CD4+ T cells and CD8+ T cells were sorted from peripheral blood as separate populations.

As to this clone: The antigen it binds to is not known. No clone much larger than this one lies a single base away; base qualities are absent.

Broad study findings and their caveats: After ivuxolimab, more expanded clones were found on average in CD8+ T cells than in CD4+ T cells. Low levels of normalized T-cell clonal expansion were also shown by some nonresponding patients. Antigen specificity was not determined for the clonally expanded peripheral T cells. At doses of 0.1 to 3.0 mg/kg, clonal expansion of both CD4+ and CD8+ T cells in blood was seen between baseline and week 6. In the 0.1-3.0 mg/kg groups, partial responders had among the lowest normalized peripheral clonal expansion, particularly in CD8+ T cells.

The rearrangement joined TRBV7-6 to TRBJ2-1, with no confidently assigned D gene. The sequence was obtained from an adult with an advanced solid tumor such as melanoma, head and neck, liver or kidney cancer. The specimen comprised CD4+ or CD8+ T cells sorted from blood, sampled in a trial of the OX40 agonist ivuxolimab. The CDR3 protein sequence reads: CASSNAVTNEQFF. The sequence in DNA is TGTGCCAGCAGCAATGCGGTAACCAATGAGCAGTTCTTC.